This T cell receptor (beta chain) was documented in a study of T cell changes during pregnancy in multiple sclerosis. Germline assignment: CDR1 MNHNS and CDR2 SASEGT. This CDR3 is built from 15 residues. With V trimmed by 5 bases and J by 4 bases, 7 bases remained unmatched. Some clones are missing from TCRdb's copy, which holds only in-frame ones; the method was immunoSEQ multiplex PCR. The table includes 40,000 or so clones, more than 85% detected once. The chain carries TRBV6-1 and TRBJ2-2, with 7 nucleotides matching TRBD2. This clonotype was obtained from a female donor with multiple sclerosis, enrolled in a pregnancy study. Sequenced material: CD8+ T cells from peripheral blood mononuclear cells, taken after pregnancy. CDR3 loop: CASSPRGGGTGELFF. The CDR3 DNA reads TGTGCCAGCAGTCCCCGCGGGGGTGGCACCGGGGAGCTGTTTTTT.